Listed below are T cell receptor beta chains from one sample, sequenced in a study of identical twins. TCRdb reprocessed the 5' RACE reads with MiXCR, giving one entry per CDR3 protein. The sample contains more than 1.5 million distinct CDR3 sequences, under 35% of which appear only once. The material sequenced was cord blood. The receptor source for this set is a newborn girl in good health. CDR3s include the opening cysteine and the closing phenylalanine or tryptophan. D genes are given only for firm matches. Part of the rows lack a size; the others show once, few, many or a class for expanded clones.

clone_size,d_call,v_call,j_call,cdr3_aa,cdr3_nt
.,TRBD2,TRBV29-1,TRBJ2-3,CSVALGTSGRTDTQYF,TGCAGCGTTGCTTTGGGGACTAGCGGACGCACAGATACGCAGTATTTT
few,.,TRBV7-8,TRBJ2-5,CASSLAGQGRGETQYF,TGTGCCAGCAGCTTAGCGGGGCAGGGGAGGGGAGAGACCCAGTACTTC
.,TRBD1,TRBV29-1,TRBJ2-7,CSVTDARTGWYEQYF,TGCAGCGTTACAGACGCCCGGACAGGGTGGTACGAGCAGTACTTC
.,.,TRBV5-6,TRBJ1-4,CASSPGGTLTNEKLFF,TGTGCCAGCAGTCCGGGGGGTACTCTTACTAATGAAAAACTGTTTTTT
.,TRBD2,TRBV5-1,TRBJ2-1,CASSLAASGGDEQFF,TGCGCCAGCAGCTTGGCGGCTAGCGGGGGAGATGAGCAGTTCTTC
.,.,TRBV6-5,TRBJ2-1,CASSYTYSRGETQFF,TGTGCCAGCAGTTACACCTACAGTAGGGGGGAGACCCAGTTCTTC
.,TRBD1,TRBV7-9,TRBJ2-7,CASSAKPGTGLVGDYEQYF,TGTGCCAGCAGCGCGAAGCCCGGGACAGGGTTGGTTGGGGACTACGAGCAGTACTTC
few,.,TRBV6-1,TRBJ1-4,CASRRGRTRQEKLFF,TGTGCCAGCAGGAGGGGACGGACACGACAGGAAAAACTGTTTTTT
.,.,TRBV29-1,TRBJ2-7,CSVEGGTRGYEQYF,TGCAGCGTTGAAGGGGGAACCCGGGGCTACGAGCAGTACTTC
few,.,TRBV20-1,TRBJ2-5,CSADHLIEQYF,TGCAGTGCAGACCACTTGATTGAGCAGTACTTC
.,TRBD2,TRBV5-1,TRBJ2-3,CASSHSDWTSGRVGTDTQYF,TGCGCCAGCAGCCACTCTGACTGGACTAGCGGGAGGGTTGGCACAGATACGCAGTATTTT
.,TRBD2,TRBV4-2,TRBJ2-3,CAGSQVTGGRADTQYF,TGTGCCGGCAGCCAAGTGACGGGAGGGCGGGCAGATACGCAGTATTTT
.,TRBD2,TRBV7-2,TRBJ2-5,CASSLKRGAITDEQYF,TGTGCCAGCAGCCTCAAGCGGGGGGCAATAACGGATGAGCAGTACTTC
.,.,TRBV20-1,TRBJ1-2,CSVLDRGRANYGCTF,.
few,.,TRBV14,TRBJ2-7,CASSHILGGPYEQYF,TGTGCCAGCAGCCATATCCTCGGGGGACCCTACGAGCAGTACTTC
.,.,TRBV14,TRBJ2-1,CASSQDFHETQFF,TGTGCCAGCAGCCAAGATTTCCACGAGACCCAGTTCTTC
.,.,TRBV9,TRBJ2-1,CASSVPSTSLGEQFF,TGTGCCAGCAGCGTCCCCTCGACTAGTCTAGGTGAGCAGTTCTTC
.,.,TRBV10-3,TRBJ1-1,CAISELGVGSTEAFF,TGTGCCATCAGTGAGCTCGGGGTGGGGAGCACTGAAGCTTTCTTT